Sequencing of this T cell receptor (beta chain) was carried out in a study of cytomegalovirus exposure and HLA in healthy donors. Notes on the study in general: Some V segments (TRBV6-2 and TRBV6-3 among them) were excluded as indistinguishable. Per published reports, the classifier diagnosed cytomegalovirus status with high specificity and sensitivity.

With 60 Vbeta and 13 Jbeta primers, the PCR was carried out. Repertoires were generated with immunoSEQ multiplex PCR, while TCRdb's copy carries only in-frame clones and drops some. The sample includes about 170,000 clones, 85% of them seen just once. The CDR3 is made up of 15 amino acids. Germline CDR1 is LNHNV and CDR2 is YYDKDF (reference sequence). Deletions cut 1 base from V and 6 bases from J, with 14 bases between. On this clone itself: Its target is unknown.

The chain has TRBV15 and TRBJ2-3; a weak D match, TRBD2 (6 bases). The source material was PBMCs. The sequence derives from a boy aged 2 to 10 in good health and CMV-seronegative. DNA of the CDR3: TGTGCCACCAGCAGAGGGTGGAGGGGACGGGATACGCAGTATTTT. It is translated as CATSRGWRGRDTQYF. The full variable domain, with the rest looked up from reference TRBV15 and TRBJ2-3, is DAMVIQNPRYQVTQFGKPVTLSCSQTLNHNVMYWYQQKSSQAPKLLFHYYDKDFNNEADTPDNFQSRRPNTSFCFLDIRSPGLGDTAMYLCATSRGWRGRDTQYFGPGTRLTVL.